This entry lists 6 T cell receptor beta chains sequenced from one sample in a study of T cells in Graves' hyperthyroidism and ophthalmopathy. Amplified TCR beta CDR3 regions derived from RNA transcripts. The HTBI primer set served for first-round RT-PCR of the TCR CDR3. Via MiXCR, TCRdb re-called the multiplex PCR reads, giving one row per CDR3 protein. The sample shows hundreds of thousands of distinct CDR3 sequences, nearly 45% of them seen only once. The sequenced sample consisted of peripheral blood or thyroid tissue (not recorded which). The source of these receptors is an adult man with Graves' disease, either hyperthyroidism or ophthalmopathy (not recorded which).

The chain uses TRBV2 and TRBJ1-2, with D possibly being TRBD1 (6 bases). The V gene lost 2 bases and the J gene lost 2 bases, with 12 bases spanning the gap. Per germline, CDR1 SNHLY and CDR2 FYNNEI. The CDR3 extends over 15 amino acids. CDR3: CASSELSGTNYGYTF. DNA for the CDR3: TGTGCCAGCAGTGAATTATCCGGGACAAACTATGGCTACACCTTC. The variable domain in full, with the rest retrieved from reference TRBV2 and TRBJ1-2, is EPEVTQTPSHQVTQMGQEVILRCVPISNHLYFYWYRQILGQKVEFLVSFYNNEISEKSEIFDDQFSVERPDGSNFTLKIRSTKLEDSAMYFCASSELSGTNYGYTFGSGTRLTVV.

The chain employs TRBV10-2 and TRBJ1-5; D is ambiguous. The V and J ends lost 0 bases and 6 bases respectively, with 6 bases between them. CDR3 length equals 13 residues. The germline CDR1 and CDR2 sequences are WSHSY and SAAADI. The CDR3 region has the DNA TGCGCCAGCAGTGAGTCCCTCCGTCAGCCCCAGCATTTT. Encoded protein: CASSESLRQPQHF.

The CDR3 region is CSSPGQGGYTF. The CDR3 DNA reads TGCAGCAGCCCAGGACAGGGAGGCTACACCTTC. The rearrangement links TRBV29-1 to TRBJ1-2; TRBD1 matches 8 bases. This CDR3 spans 11 amino acids. CDR1 is SQVTM and CDR2 is ANQGSEA in the germline V gene. Unmatched junction bases numbered 7, after V lost 8 bases and J lost 8 bases.

This chain uses TRBV10-3 with TRBJ1-6, with TRBD1 as a possible D gene (6 bases). Between the trimmed V and J ends, which lost 11 bases and 5 bases, there was a span of 13 bases. The germline V gene encodes CDR1 ENHRY and CDR2 SYGVKD. The CDR3 has 13 residues. Here the CDR3 reads CAWQTGNNSPLHF. The CDR3 DNA is TGTGCCTGGCAAACAGGGAATAATTCACCCCTCCACTTT.

A few counts support this clonotype. This chain connects TRBV7-2 to TRBJ2-7; D is unclear. The CDR3 sequence is 14 residues long. CDR1 SGHTA and CDR2 FQGNSA come from the germline V gene. Trimming removed 2 bases at V and 2 bases at J, with 10 bases between. CDR3 amino acids: CASSLISSTYEQYF. CDR3 in DNA: TGTGCCAGCAGCTTAATTAGCAGCACCTACGAGCAGTACTTC.

The chain carries TRBV7-9 and TRBJ2-7; D uncertain. The V end lost 8 bases, the J end lost 0 bases, and 11 bases lay between the germline ends. CDR3 length: 13 residues. CDR1 SEHNR and CDR2 FQNEAQ come from the germline V gene (reference sequence). The CDR3, as DNA: TGTGCCAGCGTAGGTGAAGGCTCCTACGAGCAGTACTTC. This gives the protein CASVGEGSYEQYF. The full variable domain, with the rest looked up from reference TRBV7-9 and TRBJ2-7, is DTGVSQNPRHKITKRGQNVTFRCDPISEHNRLYWYRQTLGQGPEFLTYFQNEAQLEKSRLLSDRFSAERPKGSFSTLEIQRTEQGDSAMYLCASVGEGSYEQYFGPGTRLTVT.